These T cell receptor beta chains were read from a single sample in a study of beta chain features in type 1 diabetes. Repertoires were generated with immunoSEQ multiplex PCR, while TCRdb's copy carries only in-frame clones and drops some. The data hold some 900,000 clones, with 17% observed a single time. Material for sequencing was naive CD4+ T cells from blood. The receptors come from a young woman in good health. Each CDR3 is given with its conserved first and last residue. The order of the fields is V gene, CDR3 protein.

v_call: TRBV29-1
cdr3_aa: CSVGQLGETQYF

v_call: TRBV5-1
cdr3_aa: CASSLKGSTEAFF

v_call: TRBV11-1
cdr3_aa: CASSLGTSGRRPTDTQYF

v_call: TRBV7-2
cdr3_aa: CASSFYRSEETQYF

v_call: TRBV4-2
cdr3_aa: CASSQDGLQGPYGYTF

v_call: TRBV10-1
cdr3_aa: CASSGQGLQFF

v_call: TRBV10-3
cdr3_aa: CAISSPSEVSYEQYF

v_call: TRBV29-1
cdr3_aa: CSTYGTRGKQETQYF

v_call: TRBV7-9
cdr3_aa: CASSLTGETYEQYF

v_call: TRBV29-1
cdr3_aa: CSVASGDRKQETQYF

v_call: TRBV28
cdr3_aa: CASSGGTSGFREQYF